This T cell receptor (beta chain) stems from a study of CXCR4 blockade with PD-1 therapy in pancreatic cancer. With V trimmed by 6 bases and J by 7 bases, 6 bases remained unmatched. This CDR3 spans 13 amino acids. Germline V lookup: CDR1 MNHGY, CDR2 SAAAGT. The archived tumor blocks came from patients without neoadjuvant therapy before resection. Study-wide points: Only TCRbeta chains were sequenced here.

The assay was immunoSEQ multiplex PCR, and TCRdb's table has in-frame clones only and misses some. The data hold some 2,400 clones, with roughly two fifths observed a single time. Worth noting for this clone: Antigen unknown.

Sequenced: tumor tissue. This chain connects TRBV6-8 to TRBJ2-5; 9 nucleotides line up with TRBD1. This TCR was recovered from a human donor with pancreatic ductal adenocarcinoma. CDR3: CASSRDRDGTQYF. The CDR3 nucleotides are TGTGCCAGCAGCCGGGACAGGGACGGGACCCAGTACTTC.